This T cell receptor beta chain was obtained from a study of CD8+ T cells in alopecia areata (dated by TCRdb to the late 2010s). Notes on the research overall: The treated patients took part in an open-label pilot trial in which moderate-to-severe alopecia areata was treated with oral tofacitinib at 5 to 10 mg twice daily. In treated patients, disease severity was measured using the SALT score, which gives the percentage of scalp surface area affected. Tofacitinib was given for 6 to 18 months, followed by 6 months of follow-up off drug to assess delayed response and recurrence. To study T cell clonal expansion in alopecia areata, the researchers applied high-throughput TCRbeta sequencing to both the C3H/HeJ mouse model and human patients. TCRbeta CDR3 regions were amplified by immunoSEQ multiplex PCR using 35 Vbeta forward and 13 Jbeta reverse primers. In humans, TCRbeta sequencing was performed on scalp tissue and on sorted CD4+ and CD8+ peripheral blood T cells from healthy controls and from patients with patchy or totalis/universalis alopecia areata. Biopsies were taken from tofacitinib-treated patients at baseline and at 4 and 24 weeks of treatment, and a later scalp biopsy was taken in several of the tofacitinib-treated patients. RNA was obtained with the PAXgene miRNA kit for fixed scalp, the miRNeasy kit for PBMCs, and the RNeasy kit for mouse skin. Scalp clonality was compared among normal scalp (n=4), patchy alopecia areata scalp (n=8), and alopecia totalis/universalis scalp (n=8). What the research found in general, with its limitations: TCR sequences shared between patients were less clear than in mice, possibly partly because of HLA diversity in the patient population. The treated cohort was small, with a single nonresponder, so links between baseline CD8+ expansion and response need larger studies. Lesional scalp, especially in alopecia totalis/universalis, showed higher clonality and more expanded CD8+ clones than normal scalp, suggesting antigenic drive. During tofacitinib treatment, many expanded lesional clones stuck around in both scalp and blood, and this persistence may partly explain why relapse happens after treatment is stopped. Unlike mouse skin, which is dominated by gammadelta T cells, normal human skin has resident alphabeta T cells that are also sequenced, and this complicates analysis of the scalp TCR repertoire. Tofacitinib significantly decreased scalp clonality and the number of expanded CD8+ clones among the top 100 scalp clones.

This specimen's time point label, per the study, means: more than 3 weeks on oral tofacitinib. In the paper's terms, the treatment or condition label means: oral pan-JAK inhibitor, 5-10 mg twice daily. Lesional scalp punch biopsies and peripheral blood were obtained from alopecia areata patients. PBMCs were isolated by density centrifugation and stained for CD3, CD4 and CD8, after which CD4+ and CD8+ T cells were sorted on a FACSAria. The library was made by the immunoSEQ multiplex PCR assay. RNA was extracted from all samples and reverse transcribed into cDNA, which served as template for TCR sequencing. SuperScript III was used for first-strand cDNA synthesis, primed with a 2:1 mix of oligo-dT and random hexamers. A synthetic immune receptor repertoire was used to assess amplification bias, and residual bias was removed computationally. In the source study's methods: Raw reads were preprocessed for error removal, and CDR3 was defined according to IMGT conventions as running from the conserved cysteine to phenylalanine. To get clonality, Shannon entropy was normalized by log2 of the number of productive unique TCRs and the result was subtracted from 1. CD4 or CD8 identity of scalp clones was inferred by cross-referencing scalp TCRbeta sequences with sorted blood CD4 and CD8 repertoires. TCRdb's version of the immuneACCESS table is confined to in-frame rearrangements and falls short of the full clone set. An unresolved V gene accounts for under half of the shortfall where checked; the remainder is of unknown origin. The V and J calls and clone size are taken from that table; D and trimming were inferred from the DNA. This sample is represented by some 120,000 clones; around 63% of them were singletons. The biggest ten clones account for roughly 5% of the sample.

For this clone: It lacks a known antigen. Nothing much larger sits one base from this clone, and base qualities are not available.

Its CDR3 holds 14 amino acids, cysteine through phenylalanine. Only CDR3 DNA is held: 42 bases, read in frame from base 1. The junction shows trimming of 2 bases on V and 3 bases on J, plus 10 bases between the germline ends. The germline V gene (reference sequence) supplies CDR1 GTSNPN and CDR2 SVGIG. The receptor was isolated from a human donor with alopecia areata. Rearrangement joined TRBV30 to TRBJ2-2, with the D gene call left open. This specimen consisted of CD4+ T cells sorted from blood, obtained at week 4, from a patient treated with tofacitinib. For the CDR3, the sequence is CAWSHVADTGELFF. The sequenced DNA is TGTGCCTGGAGTCACGTGGCGGACACCGGGGAGCTGTTTTTT.